The 28 T cell receptor beta chains below were found in one sample sequenced in a study of tumor and adjacent non-tumor tissue in lung cancer. RNA was extracted from bulk tissue without any cell sorting. The library came from three nested PCR rounds adapted from ARM-PCR protocols. TCRdb redid the calling of the multiplex PCR reads with MiXCR, one entry per CDR3 protein. Of fewer than 120,000 distinct CDR3 sequences in the sample, 84% were seen once. Specimen: lung tumor tissue. The receptors here all came from a man aged 70-80 years with non-small cell lung cancer.

A remark on this clonotype: Germline is not matched at one junction end, which may reflect a read error. The CDR3 spells CASSYSGITSAISYNEQFF. The DNA of the CDR3 is TGTGCCAGCAGTTACTCGGGTATCACTAGCGCAATCTCCTACAACGAGCAGTTCTTC. The V and J genes are TRBV6-2 or TRBV6-3 and TRBJ2-1; 7 nucleotides agree with TRBD2. The CDR3 covers 19 residues. CDR1 and CDR2 from the germline V gene are MNHEY and SVGEGT.

A word on this clonotype: Since no conserved phenylalanine or tryptophan closes the CDR3, a read error is the likely cause. V usage is TRBV10-3 and J usage is TRBJ2-7; 9 nucleotides line up with TRBD2. The CDR3 has 17 residues. Losses at the gene ends were 6 bases for V and 4 bases for J; bases not matched to a gene: 16. In germline, CDR1 is ENHRY, CDR2 SYGVKD. This chain's CDR3 is CAIRGTSRRASSYEQYL. CDR3 in DNA: TGTGCCATCAGGGGGACTAGCAGGAGGGCTTCATCATACGAGCAGTACTTA.

As regards this clonotype: A junction boundary mismatches the germline segment, possibly from a read error. The chain joins TRBV6-1 to TRBJ1-1, with D uncertain. Germline loops: CDR1 MNHNS, CDR2 SASEGT. The length of the CDR3 is 14 residues. For the CDR3, the DNA is TGTGCCAGCACCAAAGGTCGGCGGCACACCGAAGTTTTCTTT. Translated, it gives CASTKGRRHTEVFF.

About this clonotype: Because it lacks the conserved phenylalanine or tryptophan at the end, this CDR3 is likely a read error. This chain links TRBV13 with TRBJ2-7; D may be TRBD2 (6 bases). The germline V gene encodes CDR1 PRHDT and CDR2 FYEKMQ (reference sequence). V lost 7 bases and J 5 bases, leaving 15 bases between the germline ends. The CDR3 runs to 13 residues. This CDR3 reads CASISTTGDEQYS. As DNA, the CDR3 is TGTGCCAGCATCTCAACCACGGGGGACGAGCAGTACTCA.

The V and J genes are TRBV29-1 and TRBJ2-1; 8 positions match TRBD1. Trimming took 2 bases from V and 4 from J; bases not matched to a gene: 16. CDR1 is SQVTM and CDR2 is ANQGSEA in the germline V gene. The CDR3 length is 18 residues. The CDR3 coding sequence is TGCAGCGTTGAACTGCTTCATGGACAGGGAAGTGAATACAATGAGCAGTTCTTC. Translating gives CSVELLHGQGSEYNEQFF.

With regard to this clonotype: One end of the junction is discordant with germline, which a read error may explain. The V gene is TRBV12-3 or TRBV12-4, the J gene TRBJ2-7; TRBD2 is a possible D gene (6 bases). The CDR3 totals 18 residues. CDR3 DNA: TGTGCCAGCAGTTTTTGGGGGTGGGGGGAGGTCGGGTCCTACGAGCAATACTTC. It specifies CASSFWGWGEVGSYEQYF.

Note on this clonotype: One junction end disagrees with the germline gene, perhaps due to a read error. The chain is built from TRBV4-2 and TRBJ2-7, with D maybe TRBD2 (6 bases). Per the germline V gene, CDR1 is LGHNA and CDR2 is YNFKEQ. The CDR3 runs to 17 residues. The chain's CDR3 is CASSPPMVGGVGYEKYF. The CDR3 DNA is TGTGCCAGCAGCCCACCTATGGTGGGGGGAGTCGGCTACGAGAAGTACTTC.

In this sample, this clonotype turned up a few times. This may stem from a read error, because a much larger clone lies one nucleotide away. V and J are TRBV14 and TRBJ1-2, with TRBD1 matching 8 bases. Germline V lookup: CDR1 SGHDN, CDR2 FVKESK. The J segment lost 2 bases and the V segment lost 5 bases, leaving 4 bases of the junction unmatched. CDR3 length: 14 residues. In nucleotides, the CDR3 is TGTGCCAGCAGCGGACAGGGTTACAACTATGGCTACACCTTC. Amino acids: CASSGQGYNYGYTF.

V usage is TRBV10-2 and J usage is TRBJ1-1; tentative D call: TRBD1 (6 bases). The CDR3 contains 16 residues. V was cut by 5 bases and J by 3 bases, with 19 bases left in between. Germline V gene lookup returns CDR1 WSHSY and CDR2 SAAADI. The CDR3 region has the DNA TGCGCCAGCAGTTCAGGGGATAGGGGAATGGACACTGAAGCTTTCTTT. Translated, it gives CASSSGDRGMDTEAFF.

This clonotype was recorded at least ten times. The V gene is TRBV5-1, the J gene TRBJ2-1; 9 bases agree with TRBD2. Per the germline V gene, CDR1 is SGHRS and CDR2 is YFSETQ. J was trimmed by 7 bases and V by 5 bases; bases with no gene match: 4. This CDR3 has 13 amino acids. Here the CDR3 DNA reads TGCGCCAGCAGTGAGGCGGGAGGGAATGAGCAGTTCTTC. This translates into CASSEAGGNEQFF.

Notes on this clonotype: One end of the junction varies from germline; a read error may be responsible. The V and J genes are TRBV6-1 and TRBJ1-2; 7 positions match TRBD1. Germline lookup yields CDR1 MNHNS and CDR2 SASEGT. The CDR3 sequence is 15 residues long. The CDR3 loop reads CASSEGQGINYGYTF. CDR3 DNA sequence: TGTGCCAGCAGTGAAGGACAGGGAATCAACTATGGTTACACCTTC.

This rearrangement joins TRBV6-6 to TRBJ1-4; the D is unclear. In germline, CDR1 is MNHNY, CDR2 SVGAGI (reference sequence). Trimming took off 7 bases at V and 12 bases at J, with 15 bases between the two ends. The length of the CDR3 is 12 residues. CDR3 nucleotides: TGTGCCAGCAAACTAGTCGCGCCCCAACTGTTTTTT. Translation gives CASKLVAPQLFF.

This clonotype qualifies as large. V and J are TRBV10-1 and TRBJ1-2; TRBD1 might be the D (6 bases). From germline, CDR1 is WNHNN and CDR2 SYGVQD (reference sequence). This CDR3 spans 15 amino acids. V was shortened by 0 bases and J by 4 bases, with 12 bases between the two germline ends. CDR3 bases: TGCGCCAGCAGTGAGTCGACAGGCCAACCCTATGGCTACACCTTC. Its translation: CASSESTGQPYGYTF.

The CDR3: CASAKDRKQPQHF. The CDR3 bases are TGTGCTAGTGCCAAGGACAGGAAACAGCCCCAGCATTTT. This chain connects TRBV12-5 to TRBJ1-5; 7 bases match TRBD1. With V trimmed by 7 bases and J by 7 bases, 7 bases remained unmatched. The CDR3 has 13 amino acids. CDR1 LGHNT and CDR2 FRNRAP come from the germline V gene.

A note on this clonotype: The junction differs from germline at one of its ends, possibly a read error. This chain uses TRBV10-2 with TRBJ2-1; D tentatively reads TRBD1 or TRBD2 (5 bases each). The length of the CDR3 is 15 residues. In germline, CDR1 is WSHSY, CDR2 SAAADI. CDR3 sequence: CASMSRGPSSHEQSF. DNA of the CDR3: TGCGCCAGCATGTCCCGGGGACCCTCTTCTCATGAGCAGTCCTTC.

This clonotype was detected once. A junction boundary mismatches the germline segment, possibly from a read error. V is TRBV5-4 and J is TRBJ2-3, with a possible D match to TRBD2 (5 bases). From germline, CDR1 is SGHNT and CDR2 YYREEE (reference sequence). CDR3 length: 14 amino acids. The chain's CDR3 is CASSVLSDIDTQYF. The CDR3 coding sequence is TGCGCCAGCAGTGTTCTTAGCGACATAGATACGCAGTATTTT.

To note about this clonotype: This may arise from a read error, as a much more abundant clone is one base away. V usage is TRBV28 and J usage is TRBJ1-1; TRBD1 might be the D (5 bases). This CDR3 has 15 residues. Germline-derived CDR1 and CDR2 are MDHEN and SYDVKM. This CDR3 reads CAGSLLIYSGGEAFF. The CDR3 DNA sequence: TGTGCCGGCAGTTTATTAATCTATTCGGGGGGTGAAGCTTTCTTT.

There are a few counts of this clonotype. At one boundary the junction diverges from the germline segment, which might be a read error. The chain employs TRBV4-3 and TRBJ2-3; D unresolved. Germline CDR1 reads LGHNA; CDR2 reads YSLEER. The CDR3 is 14 amino acids. This CDR3 reads CVSSQVSSGDTQYF. The DNA of the CDR3 is TGCGTCAGCAGCCAAGTTAGCTCCGGGGATACGCAGTATTTT.

Details on this clonotype: A junction end diverges from the germline sequence, so it may reflect a read error. The chain recombines TRBV29-1 with TRBJ2-7, with no clear D. CDR1 SQVTM and CDR2 ANQGSEA come from the germline V gene. The CDR3 consists of 11 residues. CDR3 DNA sequence: TGCAGTGTGGGCAGGAAGTACGACCAGTACTTC. It yields the protein CSVGRKYDQYF.

Notes on this clonotype: The junction and the germline gene differ at one end; a read error may be behind it. CDR3: CVSSLGGGTSTDTKYF. CDR3 in DNA: TGTGTCAGCAGTTTAGGCGGGGGTACTAGCACAGATACGAAGTATTTT. The J gene is TRBJ2-3, the V gene TRBV12-3 or TRBV12-4; 7 positions match TRBD2. This CDR3 contains 16 residues.

As to this clonotype: One end of the junction varies from germline; a read error may be responsible. The rearrangement uses TRBV19 and TRBJ1-6; 7 nucleotides match TRBD1. The CDR3 covers 15 residues. CDR1 LNHDA and CDR2 SQIVND come from the germline V gene (reference sequence). The CDR3 spells CTSTDRDRRNSPLHF. The CDR3 DNA sequence: TGTACCAGTACCGATCGGGACAGAAGAAATTCACCCCTCCACTTT.

Comment on this clonotype: One end of the junction does not line up with germline, which may come from a read error. The V call is TRBV6-1, the J call TRBJ1-5; unclear D gene. CDR1 and CDR2 (germline): MNHNS, SASEGT. The CDR3 extends over 15 amino acids. This CDR3 reads CASSAQSDSNQSHHF. CDR3 nucleotides: TGTGCCAGCAGTGCCCAAAGCGATAGCAATCAGTCCCATCATTTT.

About this clonotype: The conserved phenylalanine or tryptophan is not found at the CDR3 terminus, so this likely reflects a read error. V and J are TRBV20-1 and TRBJ2-2, with D possibly matching TRBD2 (5 bases). The V end was cut by 1 base, the J end by 3 bases, with 18 bases between. This CDR3 is 17 amino acids long. Germline V gives CDR1 DFQATT, CDR2 SNEGSKA (reference sequence). CDR3 protein: CSARGGSAGVDTGELFY. CDR3 nucleotides: TGCAGTGCTAGAGGTGGGAGTGCAGGAGTGGACACCGGGGAGCTGTTTTAT.

This clonotype was observed once. At one boundary the junction diverges from the germline segment, which might be a read error. The chain couples TRBV12-3 or TRBV12-4 to TRBJ2-5, with 13 bases fitting TRBD2. The CDR3 extends over 15 amino acids. CDR3 DNA: TGTGACAGCAGCGGACTAGCGGGAGTGATGGAGACCCAGTACTTC. Residues: CDSSGLAGVMETQYF.

The sample holds many counts of this clonotype. This sequence joins TRBV29-1 and TRBJ2-3; 8 positions match TRBD2. The ends lost 3 bases at V and 5 bases at J; junction bases unmatched: 4. The germline V gene encodes CDR1 SQVTM and CDR2 ANQGSEA. The CDR3 has 13 amino acids. DNA of the CDR3: TGCAGCGTTGAGGCGGGGGGAAAAGATACGCAGTATTTT. This encodes CSVEAGGKDTQYF.

As regards this clonotype: The germline gene is not matched at one end of the junction; a read error may be the cause. The rearrangement uses TRBV20-1 and TRBJ2-5; 7 nucleotides align to TRBD1. Germline CDR1 DFQATT, CDR2 SNEGSKA (reference sequence). There are 14 residues in the CDR3. In DNA, the CDR3 is TGCAGTGCTCACCGAGCAGGGGGTGACGAGACCCAGTGCTTC. Amino acid sequence: CSAHRAGGDETQCF.

Of note for this clonotype: A single base separates this from a much larger clone, so it may be a read error. This rearrangement joins TRBV6-4 to TRBJ2-3; 7 bases are shared with TRBD2. This CDR3 is built from 13 residues. Per the germline V gene, CDR1 is MRHNA and CDR2 is SNTAGT. The V segment lost 3 bases and the J segment 8 bases; nucleotides outside the gene matches: 5. CDR3 residues: CASSEWEGSTQYF. CDR3 coding DNA: TGTGCCAGCAGTGAGTGGGAGGGGAGTACGCAGTATTTT.

Remarks on this clonotype: The junction departs from germline at one end; a sequencing error may be responsible. This rearrangement joins TRBV6-2 or TRBV6-3 to TRBJ2-2; 8 nucleotides agree with TRBD2. Germline lookup yields CDR1 MNHEY and CDR2 SVGEGT. This CDR3 is built from 18 residues. The CDR3 here is CPSSYFANGRAETGELFF. Here the CDR3 DNA reads TGTCCCAGCAGTTATTTTGCTAACGGGAGGGCCGAAACCGGGGAGCTGTTTTTT.